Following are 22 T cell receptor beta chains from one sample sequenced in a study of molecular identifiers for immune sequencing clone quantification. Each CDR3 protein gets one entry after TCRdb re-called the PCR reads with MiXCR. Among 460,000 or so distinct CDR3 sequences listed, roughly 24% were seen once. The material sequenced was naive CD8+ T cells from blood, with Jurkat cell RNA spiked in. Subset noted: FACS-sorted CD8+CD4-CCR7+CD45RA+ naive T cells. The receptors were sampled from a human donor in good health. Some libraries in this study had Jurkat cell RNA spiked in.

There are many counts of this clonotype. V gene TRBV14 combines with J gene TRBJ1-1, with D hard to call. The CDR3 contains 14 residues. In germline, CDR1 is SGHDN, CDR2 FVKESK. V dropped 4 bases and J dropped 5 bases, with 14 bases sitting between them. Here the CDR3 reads CASSPTLLGTEAFF. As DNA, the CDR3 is TGTGCCAGCAGCCCGACCCTACTGGGGACTGAAGCTTTCTTT.

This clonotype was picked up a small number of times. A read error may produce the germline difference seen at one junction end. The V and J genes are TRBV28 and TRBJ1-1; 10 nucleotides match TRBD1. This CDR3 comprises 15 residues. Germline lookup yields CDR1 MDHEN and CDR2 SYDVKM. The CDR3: CASTGTGDMNTVAFF. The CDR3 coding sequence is TGTGCCAGCACGGGGACAGGGGATATGAACACTGTAGCTTTCTTT.

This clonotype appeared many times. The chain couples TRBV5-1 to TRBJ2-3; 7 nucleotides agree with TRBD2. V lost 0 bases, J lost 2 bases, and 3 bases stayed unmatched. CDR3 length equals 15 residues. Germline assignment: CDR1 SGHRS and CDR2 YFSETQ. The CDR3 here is CASSLVGGHTDTQYF. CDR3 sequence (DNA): TGCGCCAGCAGCTTGGTGGGAGGGCACACAGATACGCAGTATTTT. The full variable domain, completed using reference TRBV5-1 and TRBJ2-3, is KAGVTQTPRYLIKTRGQQVTLSCSPISGHRSVSWYQQTPGQGLQFLFEYFSETQRNKGNFPGRFSGRQFSNSRSEMNVSTLELGDSALYLCASSLVGGHTDTQYFGPGTRLTVL.

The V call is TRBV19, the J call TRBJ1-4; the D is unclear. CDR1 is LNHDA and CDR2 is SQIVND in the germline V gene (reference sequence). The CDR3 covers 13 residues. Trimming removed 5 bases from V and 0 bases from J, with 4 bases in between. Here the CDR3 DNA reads TGTGCCAGTAGTGGTACAACTAATGAAAAACTGTTTTTT. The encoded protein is CASSGTTNEKLFF.

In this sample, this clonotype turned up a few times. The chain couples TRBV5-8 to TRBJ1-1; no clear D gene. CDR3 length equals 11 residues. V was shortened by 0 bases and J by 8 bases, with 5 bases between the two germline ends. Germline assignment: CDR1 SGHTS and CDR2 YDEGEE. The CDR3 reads CASSLEQEAFF. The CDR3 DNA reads TGTGCCAGCAGCTTGGAACAGGAAGCTTTCTTT.

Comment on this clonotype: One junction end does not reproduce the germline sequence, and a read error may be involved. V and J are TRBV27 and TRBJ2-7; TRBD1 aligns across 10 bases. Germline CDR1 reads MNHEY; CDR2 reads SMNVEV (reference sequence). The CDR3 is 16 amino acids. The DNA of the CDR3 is TGTGCCAGCAGCTTATCCACCGGGACAGGGGTCTACGAGCAGTACTTC. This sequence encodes CASSLSTGTGVYEQYF.

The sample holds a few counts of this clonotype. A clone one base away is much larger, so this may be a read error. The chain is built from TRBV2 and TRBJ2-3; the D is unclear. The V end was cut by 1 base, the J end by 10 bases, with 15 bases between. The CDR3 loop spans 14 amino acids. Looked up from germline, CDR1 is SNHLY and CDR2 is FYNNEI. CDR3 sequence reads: CASSEGSSEDPQYF. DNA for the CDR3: TGTGCCAGCAGTGAAGGGTCCAGCGAGGATCCGCAGTATTTT.

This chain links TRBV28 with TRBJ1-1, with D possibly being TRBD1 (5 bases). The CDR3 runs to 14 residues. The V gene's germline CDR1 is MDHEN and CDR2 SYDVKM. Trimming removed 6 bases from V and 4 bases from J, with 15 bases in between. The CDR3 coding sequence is TGTGCCAGCAGCCCGGACAAGGTTGGCACTGAAGCTTTCTTT. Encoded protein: CASSPDKVGTEAFF.

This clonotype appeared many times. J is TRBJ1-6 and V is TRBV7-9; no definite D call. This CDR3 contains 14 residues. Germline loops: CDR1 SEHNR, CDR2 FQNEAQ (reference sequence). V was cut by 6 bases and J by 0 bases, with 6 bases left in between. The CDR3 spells CASSASSYNSPLHF. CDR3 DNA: TGTGCCAGCAGTGCCAGCTCCTATAATTCACCCCTCCACTTT.

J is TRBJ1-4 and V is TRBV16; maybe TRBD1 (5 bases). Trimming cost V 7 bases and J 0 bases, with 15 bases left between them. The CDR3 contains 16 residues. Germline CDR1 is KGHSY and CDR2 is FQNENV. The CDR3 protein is CASNQPEGATNEKLFF. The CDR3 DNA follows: TGTGCCAGCAACCAGCCGGAAGGGGCAACTAATGAAAAACTGTTTTTT. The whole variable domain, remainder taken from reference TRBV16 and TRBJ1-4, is GEEVAQTPKHLVRGEGQKAKLYCAPIKGHSYVFWYQQVLKNEFKFLISFQNENVFDETGMPKERFSAKCLPNSPCSLEIQATKLEDSAVYFCASNQPEGATNEKLFFGSGTQLSVL.

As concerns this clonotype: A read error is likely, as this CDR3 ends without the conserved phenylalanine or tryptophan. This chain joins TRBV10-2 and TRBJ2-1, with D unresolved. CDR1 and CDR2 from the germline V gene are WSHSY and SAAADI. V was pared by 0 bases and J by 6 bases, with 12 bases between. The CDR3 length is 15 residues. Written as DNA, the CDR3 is TGCGCCAGCAGTGAGTCGCGATTCCCCGGCAATGAGCAGTTCCTC. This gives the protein CASSESRFPGNEQFL.

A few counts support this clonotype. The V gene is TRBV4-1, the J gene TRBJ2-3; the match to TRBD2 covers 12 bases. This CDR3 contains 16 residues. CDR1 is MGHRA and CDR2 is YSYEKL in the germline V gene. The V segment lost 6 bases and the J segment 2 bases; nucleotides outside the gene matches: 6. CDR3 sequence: CASSPTSGRNTDTQYF. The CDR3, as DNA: TGCGCCAGCAGTCCCACTAGCGGGAGGAACACAGATACGCAGTATTTT.

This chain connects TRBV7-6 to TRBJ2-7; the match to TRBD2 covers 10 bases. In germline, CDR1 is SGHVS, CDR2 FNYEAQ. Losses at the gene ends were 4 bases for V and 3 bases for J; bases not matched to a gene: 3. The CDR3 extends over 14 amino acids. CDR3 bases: TGTGCCAGCAGCTATGAGCGGGGGGGCTACGAGCAGTACTTC. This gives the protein CASSYERGGYEQYF.

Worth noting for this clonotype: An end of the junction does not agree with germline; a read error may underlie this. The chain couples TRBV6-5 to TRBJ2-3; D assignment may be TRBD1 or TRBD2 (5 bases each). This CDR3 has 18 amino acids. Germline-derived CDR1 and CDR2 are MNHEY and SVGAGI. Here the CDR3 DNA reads TGTGCCAGCAGTTACTCGAATCCTAGCTTGGTGTACACAGGTACGCAGTATTTT. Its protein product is CASSYSNPSLVYTGTQYF.

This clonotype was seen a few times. CDR3 bases: TGCGCCAGCAGCCAAGTGGGACATCCTTTAGGCACAGATACGCAGTATTTT. This sequence encodes CASSQVGHPLGTDTQYF. The chain combines TRBV4-1 with TRBJ2-3; maybe TRBD1 (6 bases). The CDR3 runs 17 residues. V dropped 1 base and J dropped 1 base, with 15 bases sitting between them. Looked up from germline, CDR1 is MGHRA and CDR2 is YSYEKL.

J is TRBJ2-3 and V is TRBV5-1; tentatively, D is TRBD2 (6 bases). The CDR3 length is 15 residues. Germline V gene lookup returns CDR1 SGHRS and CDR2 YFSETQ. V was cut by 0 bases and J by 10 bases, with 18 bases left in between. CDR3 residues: CASSLEGLPPDPQYF. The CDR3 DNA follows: TGCGCCAGCAGCTTGGAGGGACTGCCCCCCGATCCGCAGTATTTT.

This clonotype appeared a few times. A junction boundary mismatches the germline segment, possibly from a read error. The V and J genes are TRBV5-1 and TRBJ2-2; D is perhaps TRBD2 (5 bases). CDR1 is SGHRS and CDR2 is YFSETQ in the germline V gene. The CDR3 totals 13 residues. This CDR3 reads CASSLGSTVELFF. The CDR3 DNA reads TGCGCCAGCAGCTTAGGGAGCACCGTGGAGCTGTTTTTT.

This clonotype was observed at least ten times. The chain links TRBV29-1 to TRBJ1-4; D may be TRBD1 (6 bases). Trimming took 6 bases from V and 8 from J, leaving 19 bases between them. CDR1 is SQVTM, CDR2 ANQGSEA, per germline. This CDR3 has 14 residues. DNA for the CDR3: TGCAGCGTCGACCCGAGGGGGTCGGGGGAAAAACTGTTTTTT. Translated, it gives CSVDPRGSGEKLFF.

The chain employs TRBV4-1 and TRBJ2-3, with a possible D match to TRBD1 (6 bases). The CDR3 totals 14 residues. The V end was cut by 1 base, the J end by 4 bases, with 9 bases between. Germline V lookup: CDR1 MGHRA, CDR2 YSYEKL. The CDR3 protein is CASSQGKGADTQYF. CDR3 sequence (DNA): TGCGCCAGCAGCCAAGGGAAGGGGGCAGATACGCAGTATTTT.

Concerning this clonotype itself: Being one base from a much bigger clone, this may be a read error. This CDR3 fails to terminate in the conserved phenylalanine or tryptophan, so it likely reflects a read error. CDR3: CASSQDRRGASTDTQYY. CDR3 in DNA: TGCGCCAGCAGCCAAGACCGGCGGGGAGCTAGCACAGATACGCAGTATTAT. The chain links TRBV4-1 to TRBJ2-3; D might be TRBD2 (6 bases). With 0 bases removed from V and 0 bases from J, the gap between germline ends came to 13 bases. Germline V gene lookup returns CDR1 MGHRA and CDR2 YSYEKL. The CDR3 covers 17 residues.

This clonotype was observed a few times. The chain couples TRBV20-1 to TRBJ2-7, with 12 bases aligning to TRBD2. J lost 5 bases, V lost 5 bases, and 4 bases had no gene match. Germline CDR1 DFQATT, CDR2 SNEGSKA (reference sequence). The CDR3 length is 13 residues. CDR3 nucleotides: TGCAGTGCTCTAGCGGGAGGGCCTCACGAGCAGTACTTC. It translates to CSALAGGPHEQYF.

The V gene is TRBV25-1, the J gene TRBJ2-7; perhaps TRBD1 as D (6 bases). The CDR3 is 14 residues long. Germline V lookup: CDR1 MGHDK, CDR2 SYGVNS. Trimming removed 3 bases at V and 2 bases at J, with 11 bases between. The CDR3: CASSDHDRTYEQYF. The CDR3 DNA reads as TGTGCCAGCAGTGACCACGACAGGACCTACGAGCAGTACTTC.